This is a list of T cell receptor beta chains from one sample in a study of somatic mutations in cytotoxic T cells in rheumatoid arthritis. Profiled with immunoSEQ multiplex PCR; TCRdb holds only in-frame clones, not every one. Of 15,000 to 20,000 clones listed, 70% to 75% are singletons. The sequenced material came from CD8+ T cells sorted from blood. These receptors came from an adult with rheumatoid arthritis. The CDR3 runs from the conserved cysteine through the conserved F or W. Fields, in order: J gene, clone size, D gene, V gene, CDR3 protein, CDR3 DNA. The D gene is left open where the match is weak. Size tells how often a clone was seen (once, few, many) or the class of an expanded clone, and some rows leave it out.

TRBJ2-1 once NA TRBV7-9 CASSLYKSEQFF TGTGCCAGCAGCTTATACAAAAGTGAGCAGTTCTTC
TRBJ2-1 once TRBD2 TRBV6-1 CASSEIASGVYNEQFF TGTGCCAGCAGTGAAATAGCTAGCGGGGTCTACAATGAGCAGTTCTTC
TRBJ1-1 few TRBD1 TRBV27 CASSHTGGAGEAFF TGTGCCAGCAGCCACACAGGGGGCGCGGGTGAAGCTTTCTTT
TRBJ2-7 NA TRBD2 TRBV15 CASKGGASSYEQYF TGTGCCTCGAAGGGAGGGGCTTCCTCCTACGAGCAGTACTTC
TRBJ2-3 NA NA TRBV4-1 CASLRSQGSTDTQYF TGCGCCAGCCTCCGCAGCCAGGGGAGCACAGATACGCAGTATTTT
TRBJ2-3 once TRBD2 TRBV9 CASSPAGGPNTQYF TGTGCCAGCAGCCCAGCGGGAGGCCCAAATACGCAGTATTTT
TRBJ2-1 NA TRBD2 TRBV10-1 CASSEKRGGSNEQFF TGCGCCAGCAGTGAGAAGCGGGGGGGTAGCAATGAGCAGTTCTTC
TRBJ2-1 NA TRBD2 TRBV6-4 CASSDSVGTSGYNEQFF TGTGCCAGCAGTGACTCAGTTGGGACTAGCGGGTACAATGAGCAGTTCTTC
TRBJ2-1 NA NA TRBV4-1 CASSPHPDREYNEQFF TGCGCCAGCAGCCCCCATCCGGACAGAGAATACAATGAGCAGTTCTTC
TRBJ2-7 few NA TRBV2 CASRVTYEQYF TGTGCCAGCCGAGTCACCTACGAGCAGTACTTC
TRBJ1-1 NA NA TRBV19 CASSIWGASEAFF TGTGCCAGTAGTATTTGGGGGGCATCTGAAGCTTTCTTT
TRBJ1-2 NA NA TRBV9 CASSVEGSYGYTF TGTGCCAGCAGCGTAGAGGGCAGCTATGGCTACACCTTC
TRBJ1-4 NA NA TRBV6-6 CASSYVQSREKLFF TGTGCCAGCAGTTACGTGCAAAGCAGGGAAAAACTGTTTTTT
TRBJ2-7 NA NA TRBV5-6 CASSLASAPSYEQYF TGTGCCAGCAGCTTGGCCTCGGCACCTTCCTACGAGCAGTACTTC
TRBJ1-6 NA TRBD1 TRBV5-6 CASSLPGGTTSSPLHF TGTGCCAGCAGCTTGCCAGGGGGCACTACCTCTTCACCCCTCCACTTT
TRBJ2-2 few TRBD2 TRBV7-9 CASRPVGGSGSRETGELFF TGTGCCAGCAGGCCAGTGGGGGGTAGCGGGAGTCGCGAGACCGGGGAGCTGTTTTTT
TRBJ1-2 few NA TRBV6-4 CASGSGGSEGYTF TGTGCCAGCGGTTCCGGTGGGTCAGAAGGCTACACCTTC
TRBJ2-1 once NA TRBV2 CASSALDSYNEQFF TGTGCCAGCAGTGCCCTAGACAGTTACAATGAGCAGTTCTTC
TRBJ1-1 few NA TRBV7-9 CASSPSGGAFF TGTGCCAGCAGCCCGTCGGGCGGCGCTTTCTTT
TRBJ2-7 NA NA TRBV2 CASLGPGYEQYF TGTGCCAGCCTGGGACCAGGCTACGAGCAGTACTTC
TRBJ2-7 NA TRBD1 TRBV9 CASSVGQGTYYEQYF TGTGCCAGCAGCGTAGGACAGGGGACTTACTACGAGCAGTACTTC
TRBJ2-1 once TRBD2 TRBV11-2 CASSLWAGEGPLNEQFF TGTGCCAGCAGCTTATGGGCGGGGGAAGGGCCGCTGAATGAGCAGTTCTTC
TRBJ2-1 NA NA TRBV7-8 CASSPGPLIGDNEQFF TGTGCCAGCAGCCCCGGGCCCTTGATTGGCGATAATGAGCAGTTCTTC
TRBJ1-2 NA TRBD1 TRBV6-1 CASSEEAGGSYGYTF TGTGCCAGCAGTGAAGAAGCAGGGGGATCCTATGGCTACACCTTC
TRBJ1-2 NA NA TRBV7-9 CASGRGGFYGYTF TGTGCCAGCGGCAGGGGAGGCTTTTATGGCTACACCTTC
TRBJ1-5 NA NA TRBV28 CASQPRWGSRAHNQPQHF TGTGCCAGCCAACCAAGGTGGGGAAGCAGGGCGCACAATCAGCCCCAGCATTTT
TRBJ2-7 few NA TRBV6-1 CASNPQDGSSEQYF TGTGCCAGCAACCCTCAGGATGGGTCATCCGAGCAGTACTTC
TRBJ2-1 NA TRBD1 TRBV2 CASSERSGTGDYNEQFF TGTGCCAGCAGTGAAAGATCGGGGACAGGGGATTACAATGAGCAGTTCTTC
TRBJ1-2 few TRBD1 TRBV6-5 CASSRQGGGYGYTF TGTGCCAGCAGCCGACAGGGGGGGGGCTATGGCTACACCTTC
TRBJ2-3 NA NA TRBV28 CASSLDSADTQYF TGTGCCAGCAGTTTGGACTCGGCGGATACGCAGTATTTT
TRBJ2-7 NA TRBD1 TRBV28 CASSRRTGGFEQYF TGTGCCAGCAGTCGGAGGACAGGGGGCTTCGAGCAGTACTTC
TRBJ2-1 NA NA TRBV6-5 CASSYSAGAYNEQFF TGTGCCAGCAGTTACTCGGCGGGGGCTTACAATGAGCAGTTCTTC
TRBJ2-1 NA NA TRBV4-1 CASSILSSAPLLYNEQFF TGCGCCAGCAGCATCCTCTCTTCAGCGCCTCTCCTCTACAATGAGCAGTTCTTC
TRBJ2-3 NA TRBD1 TRBV5-6 CASSPGTVTDTQYF TGTGCCAGCAGCCCTGGGACAGTCACAGATACGCAGTATTTT
TRBJ1-1 few NA TRBV6-5 CASSYSFGNEAFF TGTGCCAGCAGTTACTCATTCGGGAATGAAGCTTTCTTT
TRBJ2-7 NA TRBD1 TRBV6-5 CASSSWTGNSYEQYF TGTGCCAGCAGTTCTTGGACAGGGAATTCCTACGAGCAGTACTTC
TRBJ2-2 few NA TRBV19 CASTWGTGELFF TGTGCCAGTACGTGGGGCACCGGGGAGCTGTTTTTT
TRBJ1-4 NA TRBD1 TRBV7-9 CASSWRAGGLEKLFF TGTGCCAGCAGCTGGCGGGCAGGGGGCCTTGAAAAACTGTTTTTT
TRBJ2-5 NA NA TRBV2 CASSGPQGLLTPETQYF TGTGCCAGCAGTGGGCCCCAGGGTCTCCTCACCCCAGAGACCCAGTACTTC
TRBJ2-1 NA NA TRBV5-1 CASSLNGYNEQFF TGCGCCAGCAGCTTGAACGGGTACAATGAGCAGTTCTTC
TRBJ1-1 NA NA TRBV19 CASSMKGLMNTEAFF TGTGCCAGTAGTATGAAAGGGTTAATGAACACTGAAGCTTTCTTT
TRBJ1-2 NA NA TRBV6-5 CASSYSVVYGYTF TGTGCCAGCAGTTACTCTGTAGTCTATGGCTACACCTTC